Listed here are 27 T cell receptor beta chains from one sample, sequenced in a study of OX40 agonist ivuxolimab in advanced cancers. Clones were read by immunoSEQ multiplex PCR, and TCRdb kept only the in-frame ones, dropping some. The repertoire holds some 39,000 clones, with 88% as singletons. Sequences were derived from CD4+ or CD8+ T cells sorted from blood, sampled in a trial of the OX40 agonist ivuxolimab. The receptors originated from an adult with an advanced solid tumor such as melanoma, head and neck, liver or kidney cancer.

V gene TRBV5-3 combines with J gene TRBJ2-3, with D perhaps TRBD2 (6 bases). TRBV5-3 is filed as an ORF, its function uncertain. The germline V and J ends were trimmed by 5 bases and 5 bases, with 18 bases remaining between them. This CDR3 is built from 15 residues. The DNA of the CDR3 is TGTGCCAGAAGTCGGGGGTGGAGGAGTCAAGATACGCAGTATTTT. Protein product: CARSRGWRSQDTQYF.

This chain joins TRBV11-2 and TRBJ2-4; 8 bases map to TRBD1. The junction had 12 bases not matched to a gene; V was cut back by 6 bases and J by 8 bases. Germline V gene data show CDR1 as SGHAT and CDR2 as FQNNGV. CDR3 length: 15 amino acids. In DNA form, the CDR3 reads TGTGCCAGCAGGTCTATCAGGGGGCCAGGAGACATTCAGTACTTC. It translates to CASRSIRGPGDIQYF. The whole variable domain, remainder taken from reference TRBV11-2 and TRBJ2-4, is EAGVAQSPRYKIIEKRQSVAFWCNPISGHATLYWYQQILGQGPKLLIQFQNNGVVDDSQLPKDRFSAERLKGVDSTLKIQPAKLEDSAVYLCASRSIRGPGDIQYFGAGTRLSVL.

The chain joins TRBV7-8 to TRBJ2-1; 7 bases line up with TRBD1. Germline trimming cut 4 bases from V and 1 base from J; bases unmatched to any gene: 4. CDR3 length: 15 residues. Germline CDR1 SGHVS, CDR2 FQNEAQ. CDR3 region: CASSSRQGSYNEQFF. The CDR3, as DNA: TGTGCCAGCAGCTCGCGACAGGGATCCTACAATGAGCAGTTCTTC. The entire variable domain, with the rest obtained from reference TRBV7-8 and TRBJ2-1, is as follows: GAGVSQSPRYKVAKRGQDVALRCDPISGHVSLFWYQQALGQGPEFLTYFQNEAQLDKSGLPSDRFFAERPEGSVSTLKIQRTQQEDSAVYLCASSSRQGSYNEQFFGPGTRLTVL.

V usage is TRBV6-5 and J usage is TRBJ2-2; D is ambiguous. The CDR3 loop spans 14 amino acids. CDR1 and CDR2 (germline): MNHEY, SVGAGI. V lost 2 bases and J lost 1, with 5 bases in between. The CDR3 region is CASSYGGNTGELFF. The CDR3 region has the DNA TGTGCCAGCAGTTACGGCGGGAACACCGGGGAGCTGTTTTTT.

The rearrangement links TRBV12-5 to TRBJ2-1, with D possibly being TRBD1 (6 bases). Trimming removed 5 bases at V and 6 bases at J, with 11 bases between. The CDR3 covers 13 residues. Germline V gene lookup returns CDR1 LGHNT and CDR2 FRNRAP. CDR3 DNA sequence: TGTGCTAGTGGTCTAGGGGGAGTCAATGAGCAGTTCTTC. Its protein is CASGLGGVNEQFF.

The chain joins TRBV2 to TRBJ2-7; D is undetermined. CDR3 length equals 14 residues. V gave up 3 bases and J gave up 5 bases, with 14 bases separating them. Germline assignment: CDR1 SNHLY and CDR2 FYNNEI. The CDR3 spells CASSDRSTGDEQYF. For the CDR3, the DNA is TGTGCCAGCAGTGATCGGAGTACCGGTGACGAGCAGTACTTC.

V and J are TRBV4-1 and TRBJ2-5; weak D call: TRBD1 (5 bases). The germline CDR1 and CDR2 sequences are MGHRA and YSYEKL. V lost 0 bases and J 0 bases, leaving 17 bases between the germline ends. CDR3 length equals 18 residues. The CDR3 DNA is TGCGCCAGCAGCCAAGATAAACCGGTAGACAGACACCAAGAGACCCAGTACTTC. Protein product: CASSQDKPVDRHQETQYF.

V and J are TRBV12-2 and TRBJ2-4; the table's D call, TRBD2, was not checked against the DNA. TRBV12-2 is noted as a pseudogene. CDR3 length: 16 amino acids. The CDR3 is CASRLGGPLPKNIQYF. The CDR3 DNA follows: TGTGCAAGTCGCTTAGGCGGTCCTTTACCCAAAAACATTCAGTACTTC.

This chain joins TRBV28 and TRBJ1-4, with TRBD1 as a possible D gene (5 bases). Looked up from germline, CDR1 is MDHEN and CDR2 is SYDVKM. The length of the CDR3 is 17 residues. Trimming removed 1 base at V and 3 bases at J, with 15 bases between. CDR3 in amino acids: CASSLLLGRGANEKLFF. CDR3 coding DNA: TGTGCCAGCAGTTTATTGTTGGGGAGGGGAGCTAATGAAAAACTGTTTTTT.

In its sample, this clone was seen once. This chain links TRBV16 with TRBJ2-7; D might be TRBD2 (7 bases). Trimming cost V 0 bases and J 6 bases, with 15 bases left between them. This CDR3 region has 15 residues. Per germline, CDR1 KGHSY and CDR2 FQNENV. This chain's CDR3 is CASSQSGGAVGEQYF. CDR3 DNA sequence: TGTGCCAGCAGCCAATCGGGGGGGGCCGTGGGCGAGCAGTACTTC.

The chain links TRBV28 to TRBJ2-7; D is possibly TRBD1 (5 bases). Germline CDR1 is MDHEN and CDR2 is SYDVKM. The CDR3 is 13 amino acids. V lost 3 bases and J lost 6, with 12 bases in between. The CDR3 DNA reads as TGTGCCAGCAGTTTCAGGGCGAGGTCCGAGCAGTACTTC. Protein: CASSFRARSEQYF.

This chain joins TRBV7-3 and TRBJ2-1; 10 positions agree with TRBD2. Germline CDR1 SGHTA, CDR2 FQGTGA. The CDR3 totals 15 residues. J gave up 9 bases and V 1 base, and 6 bases lay outside the gene matches. The DNA for the CDR3 is TGTGCCAGCAGCTTAATGGCTAGCGGGAGTGGTGAGCAGTTCTTC. Translated: CASSLMASGSGEQFF.

The rearrangement uses TRBV5-1 and TRBJ1-4, with D hard to call. Between the trimmed V and J ends, which lost 5 bases and 0 bases, there was a span of 8 bases. This CDR3 comprises 14 residues. Germline V gene sequence: CDR1 SGHRS, CDR2 YFSETQ. In DNA form, the CDR3 reads TGCGCCAGCAGATTAATTGCAACTAATGAAAAACTGTTTTTT. Its protein product is CASRLIATNEKLFF.

The chain joins TRBV14 to TRBJ2-5, with D perhaps matching TRBD1 or TRBD2 (6 bases each). V gave up 1 base and J gave up 3 bases, with 18 bases separating them. The CDR3 runs to 17 residues. CDR1 is SGHDN, CDR2 FVKESK, per germline. CDR3 sequence reads: CASSQGPGARFEETQYF. CDR3 bases: TGTGCCAGCAGCCAAGGTCCGGGGGCGCGTTTCGAAGAGACCCAGTACTTC.

The J gene is TRBJ1-2, the V gene TRBV5-1; D may be TRBD1 (5 bases). Trimming took 4 bases from V and 2 from J, leaving 15 bases between them. In germline, CDR1 is SGHRS, CDR2 YFSETQ. The CDR3 is made up of 15 amino acids. Here the CDR3 DNA reads TGCGCCAGCAGCCCGCGACAGCCCGAGAACTATGGCTACACCTTC. It codes for CASSPRQPENYGYTF.

V gene TRBV6-5 combines with J gene TRBJ2-7, with D tentatively TRBD1 (7 bases). This CDR3 spans 16 amino acids. Germline V gene lookup returns CDR1 MNHEY and CDR2 SVGAGI. V lost 2 bases, J lost 3 bases, and 17 bases lay in between. In DNA form, the CDR3 reads TGTGCCAGCAGTTACGGCGGGACAGTTAGAGTCTACGAGCAGTACTTC. It translates to CASSYGGTVRVYEQYF.

The chain combines TRBV19 with TRBJ1-1; D is unresolved. The germline CDR1 and CDR2 sequences are LNHDA and SQIVND (reference sequence). The CDR3 consists of 16 residues. Trimming removed 2 bases from V and 1 base from J, with 14 bases in between. DNA of the CDR3: TGTGCCAGTAGTATACCTAGGGCCCGGGGGAACACTGAAGCTTTCTTT. Amino acids: CASSIPRARGNTEAFF.

The J gene is TRBJ1-1, the V gene TRBV19, with D uncertain. V shed 7 bases and J shed 1 base, with 10 bases lying between them. Looked up from germline, CDR1 is LNHDA and CDR2 is SQIVND (reference sequence). The CDR3 is 13 residues long. The CDR3 DNA is TGTGCCAGTACTCCTACAGCGAACACTGAAGCTTTCTTT. This encodes CASTPTANTEAFF.

Here the CDR3 reads CASSGTVATNEKLFF. The CDR3 DNA reads as TGTGCCAGCAGTGGGACGGTGGCAACTAATGAAAAACTGTTTTTT. This rearrangement joins TRBV28 to TRBJ1-4; possible D gene TRBD1, 5 bases. The germline V and J ends were trimmed by 5 bases and 0 bases, with 10 bases remaining between them. Germline loops: CDR1 MDHEN, CDR2 SYDVKM. There are 15 residues in the CDR3.

This chain links TRBV27 with TRBJ1-3; D is uncertain. The CDR3 is 15 residues long. V was cut by 4 bases and J by 3 bases, with 13 bases left in between. CDR1 and CDR2 (germline): MNHEY, SMNVEV (reference sequence). The CDR3 DNA reads TGTGCCAGCAGTTCCCTGCGGGCTGGTGGAAACACCATATATTTT. Protein product: CASSSLRAGGNTIYF.

V usage is TRBV5-1 and J usage is TRBJ1-1; D not resolved. The germline V gene has CDR1 SGHRS and CDR2 YFSETQ. Deletions cut 3 bases from V and 1 base from J, with 10 bases between. The CDR3 is 14 residues long. The CDR3 protein is CASSSKLENTEAFF. Here the CDR3 DNA reads TGCGCCAGCAGCTCCAAACTGGAGAACACTGAAGCTTTCTTT.

The chain carries TRBV9 and TRBJ2-1; D is perhaps TRBD2 (5 bases). V was pared by 3 bases and J by 8 bases, with 12 bases between. Germline CDR1 and CDR2: SGDLS and YYNGEE. CDR3 size: 13 residues. This chain's CDR3 is CASSGNGGYEQFF. As DNA, the CDR3 is TGTGCCAGCAGCGGAAACGGAGGCTATGAGCAGTTCTTC.

A word on this clone: One end of the junction is discordant with germline, which a read error may explain. V is TRBV7-8 and J is TRBJ1-6; D may be TRBD1 (5 bases). Germline V lookup: CDR1 SGHVS, CDR2 FQNEAQ. The CDR3 totals 14 residues. The CDR3 region is CASSLQGYTSPLHF. In nucleotides, the CDR3 is TGTGCCAGCAGCTTACAGGGTTATACTTCACCCCTCCACTTT.

The chain couples TRBV5-4 to TRBJ2-5; 10 bases map to TRBD1. Germline V gene sequence: CDR1 SGHNT, CDR2 YYREEE (reference sequence). The CDR3 has 16 residues. V shed 4 bases, J shed 5 bases, and the junction held 11 bases outside the gene matches. The CDR3: CASSTERTGGDETQYF. In DNA, the CDR3 is TGTGCCAGCAGCACTGAGAGGACAGGGGGTGATGAGACCCAGTACTTC.

In its sample, this clone was seen once. The J gene is TRBJ2-3, the V gene TRBV11-3; possible D gene TRBD1, 5 bases. CDR3 length: 14 amino acids. V lost 1 base and J lost 4, with 9 bases in between. CDR1 SGHNT and CDR2 YENEEA come from the germline V gene. The CDR3: CASSLGGRADTQYF. CDR3 nucleotides: TGTGCCAGCAGCTTAGGGGGCCGGGCAGATACGCAGTATTTT.

The V call is TRBV5-1, the J call TRBJ1-4, with D unresolved. CDR3 length: 15 residues. Germline CDR1 reads SGHRS; CDR2 reads YFSETQ. V lost 4 bases and J lost 7, with 17 bases in between. The CDR3 DNA sequence: TGCGCCAGCAGCCAGACCGGGAGAGATGCTGAAAAACTGTTTTTT. Translation: CASSQTGRDAEKLFF.

The CDR3 DNA reads TGTGCCAGCAGCGCCACAGGGATCACCTACAATGAGCAGTTCTTC. This gives the protein CASSATGITYNEQFF. This rearrangement joins TRBV9 to TRBJ2-1; D possibly corresponds to TRBD1 (6 bases). V was trimmed by 3 bases and J by 2 bases, leaving 12 bases between them. CDR3 size: 15 residues. In germline, CDR1 is SGDLS, CDR2 YYNGEE.